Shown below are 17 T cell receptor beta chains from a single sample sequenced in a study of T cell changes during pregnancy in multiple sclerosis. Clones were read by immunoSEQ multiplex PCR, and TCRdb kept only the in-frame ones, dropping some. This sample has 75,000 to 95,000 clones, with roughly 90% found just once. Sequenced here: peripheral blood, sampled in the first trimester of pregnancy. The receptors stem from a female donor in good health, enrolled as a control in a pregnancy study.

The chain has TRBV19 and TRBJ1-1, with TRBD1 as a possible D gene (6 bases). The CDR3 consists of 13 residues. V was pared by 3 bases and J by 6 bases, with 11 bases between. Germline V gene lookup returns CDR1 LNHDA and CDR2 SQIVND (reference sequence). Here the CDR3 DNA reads TGTGCCAGTAGTATTTACAGGGCGGCTGAAGCTTTCTTT. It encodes CASSIYRAAEAFF.

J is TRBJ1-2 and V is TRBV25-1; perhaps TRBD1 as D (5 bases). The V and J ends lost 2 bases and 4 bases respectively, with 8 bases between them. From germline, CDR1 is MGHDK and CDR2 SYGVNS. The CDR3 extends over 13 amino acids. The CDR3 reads CASSESRVYGYTF. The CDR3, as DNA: TGTGCCAGCAGTGAAAGCAGGGTCTATGGCTACACCTTC.

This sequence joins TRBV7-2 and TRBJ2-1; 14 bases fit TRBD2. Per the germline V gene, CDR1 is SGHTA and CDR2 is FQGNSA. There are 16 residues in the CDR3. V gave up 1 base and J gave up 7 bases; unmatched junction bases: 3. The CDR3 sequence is CASSLGGTSGRNEQFF. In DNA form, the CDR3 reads TGTGCCAGCAGCTTAGGCGGGACTAGCGGGAGAAATGAGCAGTTCTTC.

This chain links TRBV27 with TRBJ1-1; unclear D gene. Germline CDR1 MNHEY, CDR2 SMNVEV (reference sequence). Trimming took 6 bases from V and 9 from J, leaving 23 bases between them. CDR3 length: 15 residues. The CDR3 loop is CASSADYTPRDKAFF. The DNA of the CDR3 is TGTGCCAGCAGCGCCGACTATACCCCCCGTGATAAAGCTTTCTTT.

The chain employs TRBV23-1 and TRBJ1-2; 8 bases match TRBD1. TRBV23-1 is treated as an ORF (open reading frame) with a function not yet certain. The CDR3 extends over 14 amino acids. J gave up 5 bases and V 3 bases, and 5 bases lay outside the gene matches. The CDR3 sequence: CASSHPRQGYGYTF. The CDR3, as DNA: TGCGCCAGCAGTCATCCCCGACAGGGGTATGGCTACACCTTC.

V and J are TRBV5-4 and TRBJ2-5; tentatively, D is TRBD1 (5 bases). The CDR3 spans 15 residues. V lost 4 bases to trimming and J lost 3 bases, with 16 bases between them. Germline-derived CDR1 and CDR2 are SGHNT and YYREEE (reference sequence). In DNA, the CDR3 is TGTGCCAGCAGCCCGACAGCCTTACGTGAAGAGACCCAGTACTTC. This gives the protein CASSPTALREETQYF.

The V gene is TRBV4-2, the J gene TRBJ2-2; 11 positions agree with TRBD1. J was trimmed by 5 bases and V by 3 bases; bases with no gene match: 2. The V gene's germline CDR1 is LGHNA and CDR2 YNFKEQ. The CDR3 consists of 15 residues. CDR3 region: CASSQGQGETGELFF. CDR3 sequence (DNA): TGTGCCAGCAGCCAGGGACAGGGGGAAACCGGGGAGCTGTTTTTT.

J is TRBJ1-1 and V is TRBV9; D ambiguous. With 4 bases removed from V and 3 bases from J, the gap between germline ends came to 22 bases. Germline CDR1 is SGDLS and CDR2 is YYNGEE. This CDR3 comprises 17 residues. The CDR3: CASSFHDKGPRDTEAFF. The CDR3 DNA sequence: TGTGCCAGCAGCTTTCACGACAAGGGCCCGAGGGACACTGAAGCTTTCTTT.

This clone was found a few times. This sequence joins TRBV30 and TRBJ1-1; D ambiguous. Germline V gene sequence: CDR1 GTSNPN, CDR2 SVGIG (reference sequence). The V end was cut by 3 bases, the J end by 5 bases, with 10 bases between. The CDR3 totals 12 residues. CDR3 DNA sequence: TGTGCCTGGAGGACGCGGAGGACTGAAGCTTTCTTT. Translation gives CAWRTRRTEAFF.

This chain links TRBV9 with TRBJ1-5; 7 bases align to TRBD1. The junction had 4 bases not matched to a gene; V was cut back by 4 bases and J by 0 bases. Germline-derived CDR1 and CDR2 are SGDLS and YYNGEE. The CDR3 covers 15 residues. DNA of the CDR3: TGTGCCAGCAGCAGACAGGGAGCTAGCAATCAGCCCCAGCATTTT. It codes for CASSRQGASNQPQHF. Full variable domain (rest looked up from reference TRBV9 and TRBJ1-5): DSGVTQTPKHLITATGQRVTLRCSPRSGDLSVYWYQQSLDQGLQFLIQYYNGEERAKGNILERFSAQQFPDLHSELNLSSLELGDSALYFCASSRQGASNQPQHFGDGTRLSIL.

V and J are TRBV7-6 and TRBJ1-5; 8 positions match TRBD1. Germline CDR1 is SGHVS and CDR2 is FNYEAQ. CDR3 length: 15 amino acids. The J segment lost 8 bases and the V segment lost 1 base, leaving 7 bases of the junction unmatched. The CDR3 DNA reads TGTGCCAGCAGCTTAGGGCCAGGGGGCAAAGAGCCCCAGCATTTT. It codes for CASSLGPGGKEPQHF.

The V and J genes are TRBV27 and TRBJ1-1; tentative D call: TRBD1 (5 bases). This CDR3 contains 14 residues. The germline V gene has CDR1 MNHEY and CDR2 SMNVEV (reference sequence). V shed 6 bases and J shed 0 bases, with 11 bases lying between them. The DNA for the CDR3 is TGTGCCAGCAGACGTGACAGTATGAACACTGAAGCTTTCTTT. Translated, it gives CASRRDSMNTEAFF.

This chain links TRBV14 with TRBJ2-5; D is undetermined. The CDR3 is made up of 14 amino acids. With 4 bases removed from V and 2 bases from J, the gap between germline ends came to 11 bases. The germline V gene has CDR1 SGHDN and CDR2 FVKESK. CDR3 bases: TGTGCCAGCAGCCCCTTACGGGTTCAAGAGACCCAGTACTTC. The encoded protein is CASSPLRVQETQYF.

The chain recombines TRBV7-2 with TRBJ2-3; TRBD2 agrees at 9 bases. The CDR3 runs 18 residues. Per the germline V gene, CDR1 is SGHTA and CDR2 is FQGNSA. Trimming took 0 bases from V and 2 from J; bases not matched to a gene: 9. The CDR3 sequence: CASSLAGTSPTYTDTQYF. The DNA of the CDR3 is TGTGCCAGCAGCTTAGCGGGGACTAGCCCCACCTACACAGATACGCAGTATTTT.

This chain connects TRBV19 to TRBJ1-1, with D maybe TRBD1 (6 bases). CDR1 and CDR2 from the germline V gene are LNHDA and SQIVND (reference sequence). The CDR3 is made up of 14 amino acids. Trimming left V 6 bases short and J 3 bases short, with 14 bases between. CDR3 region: CASRRQAADTEAFF. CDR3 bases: TGTGCCAGTAGACGACAGGCGGCGGACACTGAAGCTTTCTTT.

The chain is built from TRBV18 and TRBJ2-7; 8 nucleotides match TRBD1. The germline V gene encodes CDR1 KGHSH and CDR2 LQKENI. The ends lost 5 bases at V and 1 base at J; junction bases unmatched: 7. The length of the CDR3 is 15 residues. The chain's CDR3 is CASSSRTGISYEQYF. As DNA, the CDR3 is TGTGCCAGCTCATCTAGGACAGGGATATCCTACGAGCAGTACTTC. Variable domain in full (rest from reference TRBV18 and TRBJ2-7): NAGVMQNPRHLVRRRGQEARLRCSPMKGHSHVYWYRQLPEEGLKFMVYLQKENIIDESGMPKERFSAEFPKEGPSILRIQQVVRGDSAAYFCASSSRTGISYEQYFGPGTRLTVT.

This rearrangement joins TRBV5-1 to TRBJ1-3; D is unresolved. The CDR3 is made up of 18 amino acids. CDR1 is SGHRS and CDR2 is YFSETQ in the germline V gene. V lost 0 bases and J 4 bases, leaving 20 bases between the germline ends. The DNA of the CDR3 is TGCGCCAGCAGCTTGGACCCAAGCGGGCCAGACGTAGGAAACACCATATATTTT. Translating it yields CASSLDPSGPDVGNTIYF.